Presented here are 9 T cell receptor beta chains from one specimen sequenced in a study of T cells in Graves' hyperthyroidism and ophthalmopathy. Amplification targeted TCR beta CDR3 regions from RNA transcripts. Primed by the HTBI set, a first-round RT-PCR was run on the TCR CDR3. Each CDR3 protein is one row after TCRdb ran MiXCR on the multiplex PCR reads. The sample lists over 500,000 distinct CDR3 sequences, about 15% occurring once. What was sequenced was blood. The receptors originated from a woman aged 18-29 years with Graves' ophthalmopathy.

The chain carries TRBV5-6 and TRBJ2-3, with D tentatively TRBD2 (5 bases). CDR3 length: 15 residues. With 1 base removed from V and 4 bases from J, the gap between germline ends came to 13 bases. Germline values: CDR1 SGHDT, CDR2 YYEEEE. CDR3: CASSLFPGMADTQYF. CDR3 nucleotide sequence: TGTGCCAGCAGCTTGTTTCCGGGGATGGCAGATACGCAGTATTTT.

This clonotype was seen more than once but under ten times. This rearrangement joins TRBV14 to TRBJ2-1, with 8 bases that match TRBD2. In germline, CDR1 is SGHDN, CDR2 FVKESK. The junction had 13 bases not matched to a gene; V was cut back by 4 bases and J by 5 bases. This CDR3 comprises 17 residues. DNA for the CDR3: TGTGCCAGCAGCCCTGGGGGTGGCGGGGGGCCTGACAATGAGCAGTTCTTC. It is translated as CASSPGGGGGPDNEQFF.

The chain joins TRBV28 to TRBJ1-5, with TRBD1 matching 7 bases. The CDR3 totals 15 residues. Germline V lookup: CDR1 MDHEN, CDR2 SYDVKM. The V gene end was trimmed by 3 bases and the J gene end by 6 bases; junction bases not matched to a gene: 8. The CDR3 sequence: CASSFNAGGTQPQHF. In nucleotides, the CDR3 is TGTGCCAGCAGTTTCAACGCAGGGGGTACTCAGCCCCAGCATTTT.

The chain employs TRBV19 and TRBJ1-1, with D unresolved. The germline V gene has CDR1 LNHDA and CDR2 SQIVND (reference sequence). V lost 3 bases to trimming and J lost 1 base, with 9 bases between them. CDR3 length equals 14 residues. In nucleotides, the CDR3 is TGTGCCAGTAGTATTCTAGACGGGAACACTGAAGCTTTCTTT. Its protein is CASSILDGNTEAFF. Complete variable domain (other parts from reference TRBV19 and TRBJ1-1): DGGITQSPKYLFRKEGQNVTLSCEQNLNHDAMYWYRQDPGQGLRLIYYSQIVNDFQKGDIAEGYSVSREKKESFPLTVTSAQKNPTAFYLCASSILDGNTEAFFGQGTRLTVV.

This clonotype was counted a single time. The chain is built from TRBV4-1 and TRBJ1-2, with D tentatively TRBD1 (5 bases). Germline V lookup: CDR1 MGHRA, CDR2 YSYEKL. The V end lost 1 base, the J end lost 8 bases, and 8 bases lay between the germline ends. The CDR3 is 12 residues long. Here the CDR3 reads CASSQVQAGYTF. The DNA for the CDR3 is TGCGCCAGCAGCCAAGTACAGGCCGGCTACACCTTC.

This clonotype was seen repeatedly, ten times or more. The chain combines TRBV30 with TRBJ2-3; 10 bases are a match to TRBD2. Trimming cost V 4 bases and J 2 bases; bases outside gene matches: 3. This CDR3 is built from 14 residues. The germline V gene has CDR1 GTSNPN and CDR2 SVGIG (reference sequence). This chain's CDR3 is CAWNLAGATDTQYF. In DNA, the CDR3 is TGTGCCTGGAATCTAGCGGGGGCCACAGATACGCAGTATTTT.

In its sample, this clonotype was seen many times. V and J are TRBV7-2 and TRBJ2-3; D is possibly TRBD2 (5 bases). Per germline, CDR1 SGHTA and CDR2 FQGNSA. The germline V and J ends were trimmed by 3 bases and 1 base, with 11 bases remaining between them. CDR3 length: 15 residues. CDR3 sequence: CASSFRELGTDTQYF. The CDR3 DNA follows: TGTGCCAGCAGCTTTAGGGAGCTCGGCACAGATACGCAGTATTTT.

This clonotype was recorded a few times. The chain has TRBV9 and TRBJ1-2; TRBD1 matches 10 bases. From germline, CDR1 is SGDLS and CDR2 YYNGEE. The CDR3 spans 16 residues. Trimming at V came to 4 bases and at J to 4 bases, leaving 10 bases not matched to a gene. The CDR3, as DNA: TGTGCCAGCAGCCCGGGTTTGGGACAGGGGAGCTATGGCTACACCTTC. Translating gives CASSPGLGQGSYGYTF.

This clonotype was observed a handful of times. The DNA for the CDR3 is TGTGCCAGCAGTGTTTTCCGGGATGGGGGCTACACCTTC. Translated, it gives CASSVFRDGGYTF. The gene calls are TRBV2 and TRBJ1-2; D uncertain. CDR1 is SNHLY, CDR2 FYNNEI, per germline. CDR3 length: 13 amino acids. Trimming removed 4 bases from V and 8 bases from J, with 14 bases in between.